These 24 T cell receptor beta chains were sequenced from one sample in a study of T cells after yellow fever vaccination. TCRdb re-derived calls from the 5' RACE reads in MiXCR, one entry per CDR3 protein. In the table there are under 400,000 distinct CDR3 sequences, around 10% of which are singletons. This sample comprised PBMCs, obtained on the day of the first yellow fever vaccination. All receptors derive from a man aged 18 to 35 who received the YFV17D yellow fever vaccine.

The chain joins TRBV10-3 to TRBJ2-3; 8 bases match TRBD1. The CDR3 is 13 residues long. The germline V gene encodes CDR1 ENHRY and CDR2 SYGVKD. After removal of 6 bases from V and 5 bases from J, the junction contained 4 bases not matched to a gene. CDR3 region: CAISHGTGDTQYF. The CDR3 DNA follows: TGTGCCATCAGCCACGGGACAGGAGATACGCAGTATTTT.

This clonotype was observed a few times. Written as DNA, the CDR3 is TGTGCCAGCAGCCCGGGCCTGTCTGCTGGGGATACGCAGTATTTT. As protein: CASSPGLSAGDTQYF. The V and J genes are TRBV7-6 and TRBJ2-3; the D is unclear. Germline V gene data show CDR1 as SGHVS and CDR2 as FNYEAQ. V was clipped by 5 bases and J by 6 bases, with 18 bases between them. This CDR3 has 15 amino acids.

This clonotype came up a few times. CDR3 DNA: TGTGCCAGCAGTTTAGGGTACCTAGCGGGGGAGAGCCAAGAGACCCAGTACTTC. It specifies CASSLGYLAGESQETQYF. The V call is TRBV12-3 or TRBV12-4, the J call TRBJ2-5; the match to TRBD2 covers 10 bases. The CDR3 spans 18 residues. With V trimmed by 1 base and J by 1 base, 9 bases remained unmatched.

This clonotype showed up just a few times. The chain employs TRBV9 and TRBJ2-2; either TRBD1 or TRBD2 may fit D (6 bases each). Trimming removed 5 bases from V and 5 bases from J, with 16 bases in between. This CDR3 region has 15 residues. Germline values: CDR1 SGDLS, CDR2 YYNGEE. The chain's CDR3 is CASRGRQAGTGELFF. The CDR3 bases are TGTGCCAGCAGGGGGAGACAGGCGGGGACCGGGGAGCTGTTTTTT. Together with reference TRBV9 and TRBJ2-2, the CDR3 gives the full variable domain: DSGVTQTPKHLITATGQRVTLRCSPRSGDLSVYWYQQSLDQGLQFLIQYYNGEERAKGNILERFSAQQFPDLHSELNLSSLELGDSALYFCASRGRQAGTGELFFGEGSRLTVL.

There are a few counts of this clonotype. This chain connects TRBV20-1 to TRBJ2-7, with 11 positions matching TRBD2. Germline CDR1 and CDR2: DFQATT and SNEGSKA (reference sequence). The CDR3 runs 15 residues. With V trimmed by 1 base and J by 7 bases, 9 bases remained unmatched. CDR3: CSARVTSGGPGEQYF. In DNA form, the CDR3 reads TGCAGTGCTAGAGTAACTAGCGGGGGCCCGGGGGAGCAGTACTTC.

This clonotype was seen repeatedly, ten times or more. V gene TRBV7-9 combines with J gene TRBJ2-3; D might be TRBD2 (5 bases). Germline lookup yields CDR1 SEHNR and CDR2 FQNEAQ (reference sequence). The CDR3 runs to 13 residues. Trimming stripped 5 bases from V and 10 bases from J, with 16 bases between. CDR3 sequence reads: CASSRPQGLSQYF. The CDR3 DNA reads TGTGCCAGCAGCAGACCACAAGGACTGTCGCAGTATTTT.

The sample holds many counts of this clonotype. The rearrangement joins TRBV24-1 to TRBJ2-1; D is undetermined. The CDR3 consists of 12 residues. Germline CDR1 and CDR2: KGHDR and SFDVKD. Trimming cost V 4 bases and J 9 bases, with 9 bases left between them. For the CDR3, the DNA is TGTGCCACCAGTGACCCCTTCGGTGAGCAGTTCTTC. It is translated as CATSDPFGEQFF.

V and J are TRBV20-1 and TRBJ2-2; tentatively, D is TRBD1 (7 bases). Trimming stripped 0 bases from V and 2 bases from J, with 13 bases between. Germline assignment: CDR1 DFQATT and CDR2 SNEGSKA (reference sequence). This CDR3 contains 16 residues. The CDR3 sequence: CSARDAGQYNTGELFF. DNA of the CDR3: TGCAGTGCTAGAGATGCGGGACAGTATAACACCGGGGAGCTGTTTTTT.

This clonotype was observed a few times. The chain carries TRBV7-9 and TRBJ2-1, with D possibly matching TRBD2 (6 bases). Germline V gene lookup returns CDR1 SEHNR and CDR2 FQNEAQ (reference sequence). The CDR3 has 13 amino acids. Trimming pared 8 bases from V and 10 bases from J, leaving 18 bases between. In DNA, the CDR3 is TGTGCCAGCGAGAGACTAGAGGAAGGAGAGCAGTTCTTC. This sequence encodes CASERLEEGEQFF.

A few counts support this clonotype. The rearrangement links TRBV5-4 to TRBJ1-2; the D is unclear. This CDR3 has 15 residues. The germline V and J ends were trimmed by 0 bases and 4 bases, with 13 bases remaining between them. The germline CDR1 and CDR2 sequences are SGHNT and YYREEE (reference sequence). CDR3 sequence (DNA): TGTGCCAGCAGCTTGGATTTGGGTATTGGCTATGGCTACACCTTC. Translated, it gives CASSLDLGIGYGYTF.

V is TRBV20-1 and J is TRBJ1-2; D remains unclear. CDR1 and CDR2 (germline): DFQATT, SNEGSKA (reference sequence). Trimming removed 2 bases from V and 6 bases from J, with 13 bases in between. The CDR3 is 13 amino acids. The CDR3 reads CSARRSDINGYTF. CDR3 nucleotides: TGCAGTGCTAGAAGATCCGATATTAATGGCTACACCTTC.

This clonotype has more than one count but fewer than ten. This chain joins TRBV5-1 and TRBJ2-1; no clear D gene. The V gene's germline CDR1 is SGHRS and CDR2 YFSETQ. This CDR3 has 12 residues. The ends were cut back, 6 bases at V and 1 base at J, with 5 bases in the middle. The chain's CDR3 is CASTRSYNEQFF. In nucleotides, the CDR3 is TGCGCCAGCACCAGGTCCTACAATGAGCAGTTCTTC.

This clonotype has only a few counts. V is TRBV19 and J is TRBJ2-3, with 8 nucleotides matching TRBD1. This CDR3 is 14 amino acids long. Germline CDR1 LNHDA, CDR2 SQIVND (reference sequence). V trimming: 4 bases; J trimming: 5 bases; junction bases outside the gene matches: 5. This chain's CDR3 is CASSNRGFGDTQYF. CDR3 bases: TGTGCCAGTAGTAACAGGGGGTTTGGAGATACGCAGTATTTT.

The chain joins TRBV7-6 to TRBJ2-2; 8 bases align to TRBD2. CDR1 and CDR2 (germline): SGHVS, FNYEAQ. The CDR3 totals 17 residues. The V gene end was trimmed by 3 bases and the J gene end by 2 bases; junction bases not matched to a gene: 8. CDR3 sequence: CASSLAGGRDNTGELFF. Here the CDR3 DNA reads TGTGCCAGCAGCTTGGCGGGGGGCAGAGATAACACCGGGGAGCTGTTTTTT. Full variable domain (missing parts from reference TRBV7-6 and TRBJ2-2): GAGVSQSPRYKVTKRGQDVALRCDPISGHVSLYWYRQALGQGPEFLTYFNYEAQQDKSGLPNDRFSAERPEGSISTLTIQRTEQRDSAMYRCASSLAGGRDNTGELFFGEGSRLTVL.

This clonotype was counted only a few times. CDR3 sequence: CASSYSKGIGNSPLHF. The CDR3 DNA sequence: TGTGCCAGCAGTTACTCGAAGGGGATAGGTAATTCACCCCTCCACTTT. The chain is built from TRBV6-5 and TRBJ1-6; D may be TRBD1 (5 bases). The CDR3 spans 16 residues. V gave up 0 bases and J gave up 6 bases, with 12 bases separating them. Germline CDR1 reads MNHEY; CDR2 reads SVGAGI.

This chain joins TRBV10-3 and TRBJ2-7, with D hard to call. Germline CDR1 and CDR2: ENHRY and SYGVKD. The V and J ends lost 3 bases and 5 bases respectively, with 14 bases between them. The CDR3 consists of 14 residues. CDR3 in DNA: TGTGCCATCAGTGATGGGATGGGCGCCCACGAGCAGTACTTC. This translates into CAISDGMGAHEQYF.

V is TRBV5-6 and J is TRBJ2-1; D may be TRBD2 (6 bases). Deletions cut 3 bases from V and 6 bases from J, with 16 bases between. In germline, CDR1 is SGHDT, CDR2 YYEEEE. The CDR3 loop spans 15 amino acids. For the CDR3, the DNA is TGTGCCAGCAGCTACAAGACTAGTTTTGCCAATGAGCAGTTCTTC. This encodes CASSYKTSFANEQFF. The whole variable domain, filled in from reference TRBV5-6 and TRBJ2-1, reads DAGVTQSPTHLIKTRGQQVTLRCSPKSGHDTVSWYQQALGQGPQFIFQYYEEEERQRGNFPDRFSGHQFPNYSSELNVNALLLGDSALYLCASSYKTSFANEQFFGPGTRLTVL.

The chain combines TRBV7-8 with TRBJ2-1; 9 nucleotides agree with TRBD2. Germline CDR1 SGHVS, CDR2 FQNEAQ. Trimming at V came to 2 bases and at J to 5 bases, leaving 1 base not matched to a gene. This CDR3 is built from 14 residues. The CDR3: CASSLLAGNNEQFF. In DNA, the CDR3 is TGTGCCAGCAGCTTACTAGCGGGGAACAATGAGCAGTTCTTC.

In this sample, this clonotype turned up a few times. V usage is TRBV4-2 and J usage is TRBJ2-2; D possibly corresponds to TRBD1 (7 bases). The CDR3 runs 16 residues. The germline gives CDR1 LGHNA, CDR2 YNFKEQ. V lost 5 bases, J lost 3 bases, and 16 bases lay in between. CDR3 in DNA: TGTGCCAGCAGCTTATCCCAGGGGGGCTACACCGGGGAGCTGTTTTTT. Protein sequence: CASSLSQGGYTGELFF.

The CDR3 DNA is TGCAGCGTTCCTGAATGGACCGGGGAGCTGTTTTTT. Translated: CSVPEWTGELFF. The chain employs TRBV29-1 and TRBJ2-2; unclear D gene. This CDR3 spans 12 amino acids. Trimming took 5 bases from V and 5 from J, leaving 9 bases between them. CDR1 and CDR2 from the germline V gene are SQVTM and ANQGSEA.

A few counts support this clonotype. This chain joins TRBV25-1 and TRBJ1-2; 12 bases align to TRBD1. V shed 4 bases, J shed 4 bases, and the junction held 4 bases outside the gene matches. The germline gives CDR1 MGHDK, CDR2 SYGVNS. The CDR3 loop spans 15 amino acids. The CDR3 DNA follows: TGTGCCAGCAGTGCGGGGACAGGGGGCGGCTATGGCTACACCTTC. Its translation: CASSAGTGGGYGYTF.

V and J are TRBV5-1 and TRBJ1-4, with D unresolved. V lost 0 bases, J lost 11 bases, and 14 bases lay in between. The germline gives CDR1 SGHRS, CDR2 YFSETQ. The CDR3 covers 14 residues. The CDR3 nucleotides are TGCGCCAGCAGCTTGGCTCCCACGGATGGTAAACTGTTTTTT. It encodes CASSLAPTDGKLFF.

This rearrangement joins TRBV5-1 to TRBJ2-3, with a weak D call TRBD1 (5 bases). Germline V gives CDR1 SGHRS, CDR2 YFSETQ. The CDR3 spans 14 residues. Trimming took 0 bases from V and 6 from J, leaving 11 bases between them. The CDR3: CASSLVVRADTQYF. In DNA form, the CDR3 reads TGCGCCAGCAGCTTGGTGGTCAGGGCGGATACGCAGTATTTT.

This chain connects TRBV20-1 to TRBJ1-5; D possibly corresponds to TRBD1 (5 bases). Germline values: CDR1 DFQATT, CDR2 SNEGSKA (reference sequence). The CDR3 covers 13 residues. Trimming left V 2 bases short and J 4 bases short, with 9 bases between. The CDR3 region has the DNA TGCAGTGCTAGAAAACCAGGGAATCAGCCCCAGCATTTT. Residues: CSARKPGNQPQHF.